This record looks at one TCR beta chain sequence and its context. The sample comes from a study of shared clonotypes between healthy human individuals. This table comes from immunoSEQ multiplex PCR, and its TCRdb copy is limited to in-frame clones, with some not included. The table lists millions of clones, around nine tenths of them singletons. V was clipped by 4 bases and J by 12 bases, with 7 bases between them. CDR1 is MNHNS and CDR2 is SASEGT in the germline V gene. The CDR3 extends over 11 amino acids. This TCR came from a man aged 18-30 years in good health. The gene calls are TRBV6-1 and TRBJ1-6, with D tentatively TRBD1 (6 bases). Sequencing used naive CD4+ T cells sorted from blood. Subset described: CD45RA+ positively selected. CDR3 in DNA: TGTGCCAGCAGTGGAGGGGGACCCCTCCACTTT. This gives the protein CASSGGGPLHF.